The next 22 T cell receptor beta chains were all read from a single sample in a study of T cell responses to AZD1222 COVID-19 vaccine. Method: immunoSEQ multiplex PCR; TCRdb's copy keeps in-frame clones and lacks some. The profile shows roughly 85,000 clones, approximately 87% of them singletons. The material was peripheral blood, obtained on day 0 of AZD1222 vaccination. The receptors originated from an adult in good health.

This clone showed up just once. V is TRBV18 and J is TRBJ2-1; TRBD2 aligns across 12 bases. Germline trimming cut 6 bases from V and 1 base from J; bases unmatched to any gene: 7. CDR3 length: 17 amino acids. Germline lookup yields CDR1 KGHSH and CDR2 LQKENI. CDR3 bases: TGTGCCAGCTCCCCTAGCGGGAGGGCCGATTCCTACAATGAGCAGTTCTTC. Its protein product is CASSPSGRADSYNEQFF.

The V call is TRBV3-1 (or the pseudogene TRBV3-2), the J call TRBJ1-1; D perhaps matches TRBD1 (6 bases). The germline gives CDR1 LGHDT, CDR2 YNNKEL (reference sequence). CDR3 length: 11 residues. V lost 9 bases to trimming and J lost 11 bases, with 16 bases between them. CDR3 in amino acids: CASTLSGDAFF. As DNA, the CDR3 is TGTGCCAGTACCCTTTCAGGGGATGCTTTCTTT.

The chain uses TRBV7-8 and TRBJ2-1, with TRBD2 as a possible D gene (5 bases). The length of the CDR3 is 14 residues. V was shortened by 5 bases and J by 6 bases, with 14 bases between the two germline ends. Germline CDR1 SGHVS, CDR2 FQNEAQ. The CDR3 is CASSRSRGSNEQFF. CDR3 in DNA: TGTGCCAGCAGCCGTTCGAGAGGGTCCAATGAGCAGTTCTTC.

The chain uses TRBV6-1 and TRBJ2-7, with D hard to call. The CDR3 has 16 amino acids. The germline gives CDR1 MNHNS, CDR2 SASEGT. The germline V and J ends were trimmed by 3 bases and 0 bases, with 15 bases remaining between them. The CDR3 reads CASSEVGQSLSYEQYF. The CDR3 DNA follows: TGTGCCAGCAGTGAGGTTGGGCAGAGCCTCTCCTACGAGCAGTACTTC.

CDR3 sequence reads: CSVAVKGAGEKLFF. CDR3 DNA sequence: TGCAGCGTTGCGGTTAAGGGGGCGGGTGAAAAACTGTTTTTT. The chain links TRBV29-1 to TRBJ1-4; the match to TRBD1 covers 7 bases. Germline loops: CDR1 SQVTM, CDR2 ANQGSEA. CDR3 size: 14 residues. Trimming cost V 4 bases and J 7 bases; bases outside gene matches: 9.

This chain links TRBV5-4 with TRBJ2-7; D remains ambiguous. The CDR3 runs 13 residues. The V and J ends lost 4 bases and 6 bases respectively, with 14 bases between them. Germline CDR1 is SGHNT and CDR2 is YYREEE (reference sequence). CDR3 bases: TGTGCCAGCAGCCCACCGGGCCTCCCCGAGCAGTACTTC. It codes for CASSPPGLPEQYF.

The genes are TRBV11-2 and TRBJ1-3, with unresolved D. With 5 bases removed from V and 4 bases from J, the gap between germline ends came to 9 bases. The CDR3 has 13 residues. Germline assignment: CDR1 SGHAT and CDR2 FQNNGV. CDR3 nucleotides: TGTGCCAGCAGCCGCCTATCCGGAAACACCATATATTTT. Translating it yields CASSRLSGNTIYF. Full variable domain (missing parts from reference TRBV11-2 and TRBJ1-3): EAGVAQSPRYKIIEKRQSVAFWCNPISGHATLYWYQQILGQGPKLLIQFQNNGVVDDSQLPKDRFSAERLKGVDSTLKIQPAKLEDSAVYLCASSRLSGNTIYFGEGSWLTVV.

This clone has a single count. The V gene is TRBV6-4, the J gene TRBJ2-3; 10 bases agree with TRBD2. CDR1 and CDR2 (germline): MRHNA, SNTAGT. After removal of 0 bases from V and 4 bases from J, the junction contained 7 bases not matched to a gene. The CDR3 runs to 17 residues. The CDR3: CASSDSGVAGGPDTQYF. The CDR3 DNA is TGTGCCAGCAGTGACTCGGGAGTAGCGGGAGGTCCAGATACGCAGTATTTT.

The genes are TRBV7-8 and TRBJ1-2; D may be TRBD1 (6 bases). This CDR3 contains 14 residues. Trimming removed 8 bases at V and 0 bases at J, with 13 bases between. CDR1 and CDR2 (germline): SGHVS, FQNEAQ. The CDR3 spells CASRQDSANYGYTF. Here the CDR3 DNA reads TGTGCCAGCCGACAGGATTCAGCTAACTATGGCTACACCTTC.

The rearrangement links TRBV5-1 to TRBJ2-1; 7 nucleotides line up with TRBD2. The CDR3 spans 16 residues. Germline CDR1 and CDR2: SGHRS and YFSETQ. With V trimmed by 3 bases and J by 0 bases, 6 bases remained unmatched. For the CDR3, the DNA is TGCGCCAGCAGCTCCCGGGGGGTAAGCTCCTACAATGAGCAGTTCTTC. It translates to CASSSRGVSSYNEQFF.

With respect to this clone: This specimen includes other DNA sequences encoding the same CDR3. The chain carries TRBV5-1 and TRBJ2-7; TRBD1 matches at 8 bases. Germline V gene lookup returns CDR1 SGHRS and CDR2 YFSETQ. This CDR3 region has 13 residues. V lost 4 bases and J lost 7; bases outside the gene matches: 7. The CDR3 sequence is CASSPGQGREQYF. CDR3 in DNA: TGCGCCAGCAGCCCAGGACAGGGCCGAGAGCAGTACTTC.

This clone was seen once. The gene calls are TRBV7-9 and TRBJ1-1, with D possibly being TRBD1 (6 bases). CDR1 SEHNR and CDR2 FQNEAQ come from the germline V gene (reference sequence). V gave up 4 bases and J gave up 5 bases, with 17 bases separating them. This CDR3 spans 15 amino acids. Here the CDR3 DNA reads TGTGCCAGCAGCTCCCTAGGGGGGGTGGGAACTGAAGCTTTCTTT. Translation gives CASSSLGGVGTEAFF.

This chain uses TRBV3-1 (or the pseudogene TRBV3-2) with TRBJ1-6; no reliable D call. CDR1 and CDR2 from the germline V gene are LGHDT and YNNKEL (reference sequence). The CDR3 length is 12 residues. Trimming took 2 bases from V and 14 from J, leaving 10 bases between them. The CDR3 is CASSQIDGALHF. DNA for the CDR3: TGTGCCAGCAGCCAAATCGACGGAGCCCTCCACTTT.

This clone came up once. The gene calls are TRBV29-1 and TRBJ2-7; unclear D gene. Deletions cut 7 bases from V and 2 bases from J, with 15 bases between. CDR3 length equals 13 residues. Germline values: CDR1 SQVTM, CDR2 ANQGSEA. This chain's CDR3 is CSGVVGSTYEQYF. The DNA of the CDR3 is TGCAGCGGCGTAGTCGGCTCCACCTACGAGCAGTACTTC.

The chain combines TRBV27 with TRBJ1-2; no reliable D call. Looked up from germline, CDR1 is MNHEY and CDR2 is SMNVEV (reference sequence). V lost 3 bases, J lost 8 bases, and 19 bases lay in between. The CDR3 consists of 15 residues. CDR3 in DNA: TGTGCCAGCAGTTTCGCCGCGTCCGGGAGACGGGGCTACACCTTC. It translates to CASSFAASGRRGYTF.

This clone was counted a single time. This rearrangement joins TRBV5-1 to TRBJ2-1; 9 bases line up with TRBD2. Trimming cost V 0 bases and J 0 bases; bases outside gene matches: 7. CDR1 is SGHRS, CDR2 YFSETQ, per germline. The CDR3 covers 18 residues. The CDR3 is CASSLEAGGTYSYNEQFF. For the CDR3, the DNA is TGCGCCAGCAGCTTGGAAGCGGGGGGTACTTACTCCTACAATGAGCAGTTCTTC. Variable domain in full (rest from reference TRBV5-1 and TRBJ2-1): KAGVTQTPRYLIKTRGQQVTLSCSPISGHRSVSWYQQTPGQGLQFLFEYFSETQRNKGNFPGRFSGRQFSNSRSEMNVSTLELGDSALYLCASSLEAGGTYSYNEQFFGPGTRLTVL.

This chain links TRBV6-5 with TRBJ2-7; D not certain. Deletions cut 7 bases from V and 6 bases from J, with 13 bases between. From germline, CDR1 is MNHEY and CDR2 SVGAGI. The CDR3 is 12 residues long. CDR3 protein: CASKKGSSEQYF. Written as DNA, the CDR3 is TGTGCCAGCAAGAAAGGATCTTCCGAGCAGTACTTC.

This sequence joins TRBV4-1 and TRBJ2-7, with D uncertain. Germline-derived CDR1 and CDR2 are MGHRA and YSYEKL. Trimming stripped 1 base from V and 0 bases from J, with 13 bases between. This CDR3 is 16 amino acids long. Here the CDR3 DNA reads TGCGCCAGCAGCCAAGGGGGAACAGTTTCCTCCTACGAGCAGTACTTC. Amino acids: CASSQGGTVSSYEQYF.

The J gene is TRBJ1-1, the V gene TRBV6-5; D is unclear. The V gene's germline CDR1 is MNHEY and CDR2 SVGAGI. V shed 6 bases and J shed 8 bases, with 19 bases lying between them. The CDR3 is 14 amino acids. The CDR3 DNA follows: TGTGCCAGCAGCTCACAAGACCGACCTGAGGAAGCTTTCTTT. Translating gives CASSSQDRPEEAFF.

The chain has TRBV6-6 and TRBJ2-3; 9 bases map to TRBD2. This CDR3 region has 17 residues. Per germline, CDR1 MNHNY and CDR2 SVGAGI (reference sequence). Trimming at V came to 5 bases and at J to 2 bases, leaving 11 bases not matched to a gene. The CDR3 loop reads CASSHLSAGGPTDTQYF. CDR3 coding DNA: TGTGCCAGCAGTCACCTCTCCGCGGGAGGGCCCACAGATACGCAGTATTTT.

The genes are TRBV11-2 and TRBJ2-3; D call uncertain. The CDR3 runs 18 residues. Germline V gives CDR1 SGHAT, CDR2 FQNNGV. The V and J ends lost 4 bases and 2 bases respectively, with 22 bases between them. For the CDR3, the DNA is TGTGCCAGCAGCTCCGTAACTTACAGCATTTACCCCACAGATACGCAGTATTTT. Translation gives CASSSVTYSIYPTDTQYF.

The chain carries TRBV3-1 (or the pseudogene TRBV3-2) and TRBJ2-5, with 11 bases identical to TRBD2. CDR1 is LGHDT and CDR2 is YNNKEL in the germline V gene (reference sequence). The CDR3 contains 15 residues. V lost 4 bases, J lost 5 bases, and 6 bases stayed unmatched. CDR3: CASSPWASGGETQYF. CDR3 coding DNA: TGTGCCAGCAGCCCCTGGGCTAGCGGGGGGGAGACCCAGTACTTC.